The clone carrying this T cell receptor (beta chain) was found many times. Antigen specificity is unknown. Treatment given: oral pan-JAK inhibitor, 5-10 mg twice daily. The authors sorted CD4+ and CD8+ T cells from PBMCs. This CDR3 region has 17 residues. V was pared by 4 bases and J by 2 bases, with 15 bases between. Germline values: CDR1 SNHLY, CDR2 FYNNEI. Sequencing templates came from extracted RNA that was reverse transcribed into cDNA. The protocol was immunoSEQ multiplex PCR, while the TCRdb copy is restricted to in-frame clones and leaves out a portion. The profile shows around 180,000 clones, 60% of them singletons. The sample comes from a study of CD8+ T cells in alopecia areata. The overall study: Those patients who were treated received oral tofacitinib, which was given at 5 to 10 mg twice daily for moderate-to-severe alopecia areata. Findings and caveats of the study: Scalp samples also yield sequences from resident alphabeta T cells of normal skin. Because one nonresponder was included, the link of baseline CD8+ expansion to response is considered uncertain.

V usage is TRBV2 and J usage is TRBJ1-6; a possible D gene is TRBD1 (5 bases). This specimen was CD4+ T cells sorted from blood, taken at week 24, from a patient treated with tofacitinib. This clonotype was obtained from a human donor with alopecia areata. CDR3: CASSGRPGSTYNSPLHF. CDR3 DNA sequence: TGTGCCAGCAGTGGGCGGCCAGGGAGTACCTATAATTCACCCCTCCACTTT.